The next 24 T cell receptor beta chains were all read from a single sample in a study of blood T cell repertoires in COVID-19. Clones were read by immunoSEQ multiplex PCR, and TCRdb kept only the in-frame ones, dropping some. The sample carries about 300,000 clones, around 85% recorded once. The sequencing input was PBMCs or T cells enriched from blood (not recorded which). The receptors were sampled from a man aged 25 to 45 who had recovered from COVID-19.

This chain connects TRBV20-1 to TRBJ1-5; D is perhaps TRBD1 (5 bases). This CDR3 comprises 18 residues. Trimming left V 3 bases short and J 0 bases short, with 21 bases between. Germline values: CDR1 DFQATT, CDR2 SNEGSKA (reference sequence). CDR3 nucleotide sequence: TGCAGTGCTAGTTCCTATAGGCAGGGTCAGTATAGCAATCAGCCCCAGCATTTT. This translates into CSASSYRQGQYSNQPQHF.

The rearrangement uses TRBV5-6 and TRBJ2-3, with 13 bases fitting TRBD2. Trimming took 4 bases from V and 0 from J; bases not matched to a gene: 8. The CDR3 spans 18 residues. The germline V gene encodes CDR1 SGHDT and CDR2 YYEEEE. CDR3 DNA sequence: TGTGCCAGCAGCCTAACTAGCGGGGGGGCATCTAGCACAGATACGCAGTATTTT. Translation gives CASSLTSGGASSTDTQYF.

This chain joins TRBV5-5 and TRBJ2-3, with D maybe TRBD2 (6 bases). The CDR3 totals 15 residues. Between the trimmed V and J ends, which lost 1 base and 3 bases, there was a span of 12 bases. Germline-derived CDR1 and CDR2 are SGHKS and YYEKEE (reference sequence). The CDR3 bases are TGTGCCAGCAGCTTGTTGGTCGGGGGTACAGATACGCAGTATTTT. This encodes CASSLLVGGTDTQYF.

The chain combines TRBV7-2 with TRBJ1-2; D is undetermined. The V end lost 3 bases, the J end lost 7 bases, and 12 bases lay between the germline ends. Germline CDR1 is SGHTA and CDR2 is FQGNSA. The CDR3 is made up of 13 amino acids. CDR3 amino acids: CASSFTPSGGYTF. The CDR3 coding sequence is TGTGCCAGCAGCTTTACGCCCTCGGGTGGCTACACCTTC. Together with reference TRBV7-2 and TRBJ1-2, the CDR3 gives the full variable domain: GAGVSQSPSNKVTEKGKDVELRCDPISGHTALYWYRQSLGQGLEFLIYFQGNSAPDKSGLPSDRFSAERTGGSVSTLTIQRTQQEDSAVYLCASSFTPSGGYTFGSGTRLTVV.

V usage is TRBV4-2 and J usage is TRBJ2-3; TRBD1 aligns across 10 bases. The CDR3 is made up of 17 amino acids. Germline V gene sequence: CDR1 LGHNA, CDR2 YNFKEQ. Trimming took 3 bases from V and 5 from J; bases not matched to a gene: 11. The CDR3 region has the DNA TGTGCCAGCAGCCAGAGAGGGACAGGGGAAGGAGGAGATACGCAGTATTTT. Its translation is CASSQRGTGEGGDTQYF.

This clone was seen only once. The chain uses TRBV6-5 and TRBJ1-2, with 7 bases identical to TRBD1. This CDR3 spans 14 amino acids. Germline V gene sequence: CDR1 MNHEY, CDR2 SVGAGI. J gave up 4 bases and V 7 bases, and 9 bases lay outside the gene matches. The CDR3 nucleotides are TGTGCCAGCACCCCCCGACAGGGTTCCTATGGCTACACCTTC. It codes for CASTPRQGSYGYTF.

The J gene is TRBJ1-2, the V gene TRBV7-9; D possibly corresponds to TRBD1 (6 bases). From germline, CDR1 is SEHNR and CDR2 FQNEAQ (reference sequence). The germline V and J ends were trimmed by 5 bases and 4 bases, with 14 bases remaining between them. The CDR3 contains 14 residues. CDR3 nucleotide sequence: TGTGCCAGCAGCCTGGGACAATCCACCTATGGCTACACCTTC. The encoded protein is CASSLGQSTYGYTF. Using reference TRBV7-9 and TRBJ1-2 for the parts outside the CDR3, the full variable domain is DTGVSQNPRHKITKRGQNVTFRCDPISEHNRLYWYRQTLGQGPEFLTYFQNEAQLEKSRLLSDRFSAERPKGSFSTLEIQRTEQGDSAMYLCASSLGQSTYGYTFGSGTRLTVV.

The chain is built from TRBV5-6 and TRBJ1-5; D possibly corresponds to TRBD1 (6 bases). The CDR3 loop spans 15 amino acids. V lost 4 bases, J lost 1 base, and 12 bases lay in between. CDR1 SGHDT and CDR2 YYEEEE come from the germline V gene. CDR3 amino acids: CASSRMGASNQPQHF. The CDR3 region has the DNA TGTGCCAGCAGCAGAATGGGGGCGAGCAATCAGCCCCAGCATTTT.

Concerning this clone itself: Additional DNA sequences in this sample encode the identical CDR3. The chain has TRBV7-9 and TRBJ1-5; D is unresolved. V was pared by 2 bases and J by 4 bases, with 3 bases between. CDR1 SEHNR and CDR2 FQNEAQ come from the germline V gene (reference sequence). The CDR3 has 12 amino acids. DNA of the CDR3: TGTGCCAGCAGCTTACCGAATCAGCCCCAGCATTTT. It yields the protein CASSLPNQPQHF.

J is TRBJ2-3 and V is TRBV7-3; D is perhaps TRBD1 (6 bases). V lost 5 bases to trimming and J lost 4 bases, with 16 bases between them. The CDR3 is 15 residues long. CDR1 and CDR2 (germline): SGHTA, FQGTGA. Here the CDR3 reads CASSPGQGPADTQYF. CDR3 DNA sequence: TGTGCCAGCAGCCCCGGGCAGGGGCCTGCAGATACGCAGTATTTT.

The chain couples TRBV7-2 to TRBJ2-7; 9 nucleotides agree with TRBD2. The V gene's germline CDR1 is SGHTA and CDR2 FQGNSA. There are 17 residues in the CDR3. V shed 5 bases, J shed 6 bases, and the junction held 17 bases outside the gene matches. CDR3 in amino acids: CASSPQGRAGGLSEQYF. The CDR3 region has the DNA TGTGCCAGCAGCCCCCAGGGGAGAGCGGGGGGTCTAAGCGAGCAGTACTTC.

This chain connects TRBV19 to TRBJ2-3; 10 bases agree with TRBD1. The length of the CDR3 is 14 residues. J was trimmed by 10 bases and V by 5 bases; bases with no gene match: 9. In germline, CDR1 is LNHDA, CDR2 SQIVND (reference sequence). CDR3 bases: TGTGCCAGTAGTGTTAGGACAGGGGGATCATCGCAGTATTTT. Translating gives CASSVRTGGSSQYF.

The chain carries TRBV29-1 and TRBJ1-5, with D tentatively TRBD1 (5 bases). Per germline, CDR1 SQVTM and CDR2 ANQGSEA. The ends were cut back, 5 bases at V and 2 bases at J, with 16 bases in the middle. The CDR3 is 15 residues long. The CDR3 DNA reads TGCAGCGTTTTAACAGGCTATGGGGGCAATCAGCCCCAGCATTTT. Protein product: CSVLTGYGGNQPQHF.

The CDR3 coding sequence is TGTGCCATCAGTGAGTGGCCTTTAGAGGGCACTGAAGCTTTCTTT. This sequence encodes CAISEWPLEGTEAFF. This chain joins TRBV10-3 and TRBJ1-1; unclear D gene. CDR1 and CDR2 (germline): ENHRY, SYGVKD. V was pared by 1 base and J by 4 bases, with 13 bases between. CDR3 length: 15 residues.

This chain uses TRBV27 with TRBJ1-2; the D gene is possibly TRBD1 (6 bases). The CDR3 has 16 residues. The germline V gene encodes CDR1 MNHEY and CDR2 SMNVEV (reference sequence). V was pared by 7 bases and J by 4 bases, with 22 bases between. The chain's CDR3 is CASTKNMGAVGYGYTF. The CDR3 DNA reads as TGTGCCAGCACCAAAAACATGGGGGCCGTCGGCTATGGCTACACCTTC.

The genes are TRBV9 and TRBJ2-7; 7 bases match TRBD2. In germline, CDR1 is SGDLS, CDR2 YYNGEE. CDR3 length: 14 amino acids. V lost 4 bases to trimming and J lost 3 bases; unmatched junction nucleotides: 7. CDR3 residues: CASSPMGRVYEQYF. CDR3 in DNA: TGTGCCAGCAGCCCTATGGGGAGGGTCTACGAGCAGTACTTC.

The V gene is TRBV7-6, the J gene TRBJ2-5, with D possibly TRBD1 on 5 matching bases. CDR1 is SGHVS, CDR2 FNYEAQ, per germline. This CDR3 has 16 residues. V gave up 0 bases and J gave up 0 bases, with 11 bases separating them. CDR3 residues: CASSLAAWTHQETQYF. In DNA, the CDR3 is TGTGCCAGCAGCTTAGCGGCCTGGACACACCAAGAGACCCAGTACTTC.

This chain links TRBV12-3 or TRBV12-4 with TRBJ1-5; unclear D gene. The CDR3 runs 12 residues. V lost 11 bases and J 3 bases, leaving 11 bases between the germline ends. CDR3 loop: CASGGANQPQHF. CDR3 nucleotides: TGTGCCTCGGGAGGAGCCAATCAGCCCCAGCATTTT.

CDR3 coding DNA: TGTGCCAGCAGCCACAGGGAAAGTAATTCACCCCTCCACTTT. Its translation: CASSHRESNSPLHF. V usage is TRBV6-5 and J usage is TRBJ1-6, with a tentative D call TRBD1 (6 bases). The CDR3 loop spans 14 amino acids. Germline V gene sequence: CDR1 MNHEY, CDR2 SVGAGI. The V gene lost 6 bases and the J gene lost 6 bases, with 12 bases spanning the gap.

The chain has TRBV19 and TRBJ2-5, with D maybe TRBD2 (6 bases). The CDR3 runs 13 residues. The germline V gene encodes CDR1 LNHDA and CDR2 SQIVND (reference sequence). Trimming took 4 bases from V and 5 from J, leaving 11 bases between them. CDR3 nucleotide sequence: TGTGCCAGTAGTAATGCAGGGAGGGAGACCCAGTACTTC. It is translated as CASSNAGRETQYF. Full variable domain (rest looked up from reference TRBV19 and TRBJ2-5): DGGITQSPKYLFRKEGQNVTLSCEQNLNHDAMYWYRQDPGQGLRLIYYSQIVNDFQKGDIAEGYSVSREKKESFPLTVTSAQKNPTAFYLCASSNAGRETQYFGPGTRLLVL.

The chain employs TRBV11-2 and TRBJ2-3, with no clear D. Germline CDR1 SGHAT, CDR2 FQNNGV. The V end was cut by 1 base, the J end by 0 bases, with 11 bases between. This CDR3 spans 16 amino acids. The CDR3 loop is CASSLGGGPSTDTQYF. DNA of the CDR3: TGTGCCAGCAGCTTAGGTGGCGGTCCTAGCACAGATACGCAGTATTTT.

The chain couples TRBV27 to TRBJ1-5, with 9 positions matching TRBD1. Germline CDR1 reads MNHEY; CDR2 reads SMNVEV (reference sequence). V trimming: 2 bases; J trimming: 7 bases; junction bases outside the gene matches: 9. This CDR3 has 16 residues. The CDR3 nucleotides are TGTGCCAGCAGTTTACCCCGGGACAGGGATTACCAGCCCCAGCATTTT. This sequence encodes CASSLPRDRDYQPQHF.

V usage is TRBV5-6 and J usage is TRBJ1-2; D is unclear. The CDR3 covers 14 residues. Between the trimmed V and J ends, which lost 2 bases and 0 bases, there was a span of 8 bases. In germline, CDR1 is SGHDT, CDR2 YYEEEE. The CDR3 DNA reads as TGTGCCAGCAGCTTTCGCGGGCCTAACTATGGCTACACCTTC. This encodes CASSFRGPNYGYTF.

The chain recombines TRBV24-1 with TRBJ2-1, with D perhaps TRBD2 (5 bases). The germline V and J ends were trimmed by 1 base and 9 bases, with 9 bases remaining between them. Germline CDR1 reads KGHDR; CDR2 reads SFDVKD. This CDR3 comprises 13 residues. CDR3 nucleotide sequence: TGTGCCACCAGTGATTTCGAGGGTGGTGAGCAGTTCTTC. It codes for CATSDFEGGEQFF.